Listed below are T cell receptor beta chains from one sample, sequenced in a study of molecular identifiers for immune sequencing clone quantification. TCRdb fed the PCR reads into MiXCR, producing one record per CDR3 protein. Among 50,000 or so distinct CDR3 sequences listed, around 25% were seen once. The sample taken for sequencing was naive CD8+ T cells from blood, with Jurkat cell RNA spiked in. The source of these receptors is a human donor in good health. Some libraries in this study had Jurkat cell RNA spiked in. CDR3s include the opening cysteine and the closing phenylalanine or tryptophan. Fields, in order: CDR3 protein, J gene, V gene, D gene. A D gene is named only where the DNA matches it firmly.

CASSIVPAGVTGELFF,TRBJ2-2,TRBV19,NA
CASSSIDLTDTQYF,TRBJ2-3,TRBV27,NA
CATSIAGGSYEQYF,TRBJ2-7,TRBV2,TRBD2
CASSYGDTGELFF,TRBJ2-2,TRBV6-2/TRBV6-3,NA
CASSETGGAGSPLHF,TRBJ1-6,TRBV27,TRBD1
CASSVDWGQETQYF,TRBJ2-5,TRBV2,NA
CASSLLVHEQFF,TRBJ2-1,TRBV12-3/TRBV12-4,NA
CASSQSADTQYF,TRBJ2-3,TRBV11-2,NA
CASSLEQETDTQYF,TRBJ2-3,TRBV7-6,NA
CASSLGGAATQYF,TRBJ2-3,TRBV27,NA
CASSSTVSGNTIYF,TRBJ1-3,TRBV7-9,NA
CASSQDLGLSDTQYF,TRBJ2-3,TRBV4-3,TRBD2
CASSLREDEQYF,TRBJ2-7,TRBV28,TRBD2
CASSPGTRRLNTEAFF,TRBJ1-1,TRBV4-3,NA
CASSRLAGVTDTQYF,TRBJ2-3,TRBV6-5,TRBD2
CASSYPSTGGSPRAFF,TRBJ1-1,TRBV2,TRBD1
CASSLGTGGNEQYF,TRBJ2-7,TRBV28,TRBD1
CASSPGGLSYEQYF,TRBJ2-7,TRBV3-1,TRBD2
CASSLVDEQFF,TRBJ2-1,TRBV7-9,NA
CASSPTPSYQPQHF,TRBJ1-5,TRBV6-2/TRBV6-3,NA
CASSLRGGQRLNTEAFF,TRBJ1-1,TRBV5-1,NA
CGARDRGQGYSNQPQHF,TRBJ1-5,TRBV20-1,TRBD1
CASSYSPEAGYQETQYF,TRBJ2-5,TRBV6-2/TRBV6-3,TRBD2
CASRGGAVNQPQHF,TRBJ1-5,TRBV6-5,NA
CASTEAGLVYNEQFF,TRBJ2-1,TRBV5-6,TRBD2
CASSPEGHPDTQYF,TRBJ2-3,TRBV7-9,NA
CASSTQTGPLETEAFF,TRBJ1-1,TRBV19,TRBD1
CASSQTGLAGGYEQYF,TRBJ2-7,TRBV3-1,TRBD2
CTSSLGGGDNRPQHF,TRBJ1-5,TRBV5-1,NA
CASSLVGVAIDTQYF,TRBJ2-3,TRBV11-2,NA
CSVATYQETQYF,TRBJ2-5,TRBV29-1,NA
CASSLPTRDRGDEQYF,TRBJ2-7,TRBV11-2,TRBD1
CASRPSGAYNEQFF,TRBJ2-1,TRBV25-1,NA
CASSTPVLGTGSTDTQYF,TRBJ2-3,TRBV6-2/TRBV6-3,NA